A selection of T cell receptor beta chains follows, all from one sample in a study of graft-versus-host responses after intestinal transplantation. Profiling relied on immunoSEQ multiplex PCR, and the TCRdb table lists in-frame clones only, not all of them. The profile shows some 120,000 clones, just over 90% of them singletons. These TCRs' antigens remain unknown. Source: unstimulated CD4+ T cells sorted from spleen or lymph node cells, taken before intestinal transplant. Every receptor here comes from a human donor who received an intestinal transplant. The CDR3 runs from the conserved cysteine through the conserved F or W. A D gene is named only where the DNA matches it firmly. Rows may omit the clone size; those that give it use once, few, many or a size class.

D gene | J gene | V gene | clone size | CDR3 DNA | CDR3 protein
NA | TRBJ1-5 | TRBV18 | NA | TGTGCCAGCTCACCGGACAGCAATCAGCCCCAGCATTTT | CASSPDSNQPQHF
NA | TRBJ2-5 | TRBV5-1 | NA | TGCGCCAGCAGCCGGGGTACTAGGGCATATCGAGAGACCCAGTACTTC | CASSRGTRAYRETQYF
TRBD2 | TRBJ2-5 | TRBV19 | NA | TGTGCCAGTAGCCGCTCCGGGACTAGCGGGCCTCAAGAGACCCAGTACTTC | CASSRSGTSGPQETQYF
NA | TRBJ2-7 | TRBV5-6 | NA | TGTGCCAGCAGCGGCCACTACGAGCAGTACTTC | CASSGHYEQYF
TRBD1 | TRBJ2-6 | TRBV7-3 | NA | TGTGCCAGCAGCCCCCAGGGGGCGCCTGGGGCCAACGTCCTGACTTTC | CASSPQGAPGANVLTF
NA | TRBJ2-5 | TRBV7-2 | NA | TGTGCCAGCAGCCTCTACGGCTGGAGCCAAGAGACCCAGTACTTC | CASSLYGWSQETQYF
NA | TRBJ2-7 | TRBV5-5 | NA | TGTGCCAGCAGCCTGCGCCTGGAGACCTACGAGCAGTACTTC | CASSLRLETYEQYF
TRBD2 | TRBJ2-1 | TRBV7-2 | NA | TGTGCCAGCAGCTTAGCAGCGGGGGGATTCAATGAGCAGTTCTTC | CASSLAAGGFNEQFF
NA | TRBJ1-5 | TRBV6-5 | once | TGTGCCAGCAGTTACGTCGACAGGAACAATCAGCCCCAGCATTTT | CASSYVDRNNQPQHF
TRBD1 | TRBJ2-2 | TRBV6-1 | NA | TGTGCCAGCAACCCAGGGGGCGGTACCGGGGAGCTGTTTTTT | CASNPGGGTGELFF
NA | TRBJ2-7 | TRBV11-2 | NA | TGTGCCAGCAGACCAGATGGGCAGCACTACGAGCAGTACTTC | CASRPDGQHYEQYF
NA | TRBJ1-1 | TRBV7-9 | NA | TGTGCCAGCAGCCCCCTCGCGGACACTGAAGCTTTCTTT | CASSPLADTEAFF
NA | TRBJ1-5 | TRBV5-1 | NA | TGCGCCAGCAGCCCCGGGTCAGGGCCCCCAAATCAGCCCCAGCATTTT | CASSPGSGPPNQPQHF
NA | TRBJ1-3 | TRBV5-4 | once | TGTGCCAGCAGCTTGGGTGGGGGAGAAGGGAACACCATATATTTT | CASSLGGGEGNTIYF
NA | TRBJ2-3 | TRBV30 | NA | TGTGCCTGGAGTGACGGCGGTAACACAGATACGCAGTATTTT | CAWSDGGNTDTQYF
NA | TRBJ1-2 | TRBV2 | NA | TGTGCCAGCAGGCCCAGGGGAGGGGCATACTATGGCTACACCTTC | CASRPRGGAYYGYTF
NA | TRBJ1-1 | TRBV6-1 | few | TGTGCCAGCAGTGCCCACAGGGTAAACACTGAAGCTTTCTTT | CASSAHRVNTEAFF
NA | TRBJ1-1 | TRBV14 | NA | TGTGCCAGCACCCTTTATAGTGCGGGGACAGAAGCTTTCTTT | CASTLYSAGTEAFF
TRBD1 | TRBJ1-4 | TRBV6-1 | NA | TGTGCCAGCAACCGACAGGGCCTTAATGAAAAACTGTTTTTT | CASNRQGLNEKLFF
TRBD2 | TRBJ2-1 | TRBV18 | NA | TGTGCCAGCTCACCACGTAGCGGGGGAGCCTACAATGAGCAGTTCTTC | CASSPRSGGAYNEQFF
NA | TRBJ2-1 | TRBV29-1 | NA | TGCAGCGTTGGGGGGGACTTCTACAATGAGCAGTTCTTC | CSVGGDFYNEQFF
NA | TRBJ1-5 | TRBV4-3 | NA | TGCGCCAGCAGCCAAGATTACGGGGGCAATCAGCCCCAGCATTTT | CASSQDYGGNQPQHF
TRBD1 | TRBJ1-2 | TRBV11-2 | NA | TGTGCCAGCAGATCCGGGACAGGGGGCATCTATGGCTACACCTTC | CASRSGTGGIYGYTF
NA | TRBJ1-1 | TRBV9 | once | TGTGCCAGCAGCGTAGCTGCAGGGGTTAACACTGAAGCTTTCTTT | CASSVAAGVNTEAFF
NA | TRBJ1-2 | TRBV10-3 | NA | TGTGCCATCAGTGAGAATGACGGACGAAAACCCCCTAACTATGGCTACACCTTC | CAISENDGRKPPNYGYTF
NA | TRBJ1-4 | TRBV2 | NA | TGTGCCAGCAGTGACCAGGGGACAAACAATGAAAAACTGTTTTTT | CASSDQGTNNEKLFF
NA | TRBJ1-2 | TRBV13 | NA | TGTGCCAGCAGCCCGGGAGGTTTCTATGGCTACACCTTC | CASSPGGFYGYTF
NA | TRBJ1-4 | TRBV6-1 | NA | TGTGCCAGCACCGAACGGACAGCTAATGAAAAACTGTTTTTT | CASTERTANEKLFF
TRBD1 | TRBJ1-1 | TRBV13 | NA | TGTGCCAGCAGCGGAACTACAGGGGGCACTGAAGCTTTCTTT | CASSGTTGGTEAFF
NA | TRBJ1-3 | TRBV14 | NA | TGTGCCAGCCGGGCCCAAGACTCTGGAAACACCATATATTTT | CASRAQDSGNTIYF
NA | TRBJ2-1 | TRBV2 | NA | TGTGCCAGCAGCCCCTGGGGCGTCGGGCGAAGCTCCTACAATGAGCAGTTCTTC | CASSPWGVGRSSYNEQFF
TRBD1 | TRBJ1-6 | TRBV6-5 | NA | TGTGCCAGCAGTCCCCGGACAGGGCTAACACCCCTCCACTTT | CASSPRTGLTPLHF
NA | TRBJ1-6 | TRBV5-6 | few | TGTGCCAGCAGCTTGGGCAGTGTTAATTCACCCCTCCACTTT | CASSLGSVNSPLHF
NA | TRBJ1-2 | TRBV6-5 | NA | TGTGCCAGCTCCTCGCTACAGAACTATGGCTACACCTTC | CASSSLQNYGYTF
TRBD2 | TRBJ2-5 | TRBV11-2 | NA | TGTGCCAGCAGCTTAGAGACTAGCGGGAAGACCCAGTACTTC | CASSLETSGKTQYF
NA | TRBJ1-4 | TRBV11-3 | NA | TGTGCCAGCAGCGAGGGAGGGGCAACTAATGAAAAACTGTTTTTT | CASSEGGATNEKLFF
NA | TRBJ2-5 | TRBV11-2 | NA | TGTGCCAGCAGCTTGGGGCGACAGGATCAAGAGACCCAGTACTTC | CASSLGRQDQETQYF
NA | TRBJ2-3 | TRBV10-3 | NA | TGTGCCATCAGTGACTCCTGGATTGATACGCAGTATTTT | CAISDSWIDTQYF
TRBD2 | TRBJ2-7 | TRBV19 | NA | TGTGCCAGTAGTAACCAGCGGGGTTCCTACGAGCAGTACTTC | CASSNQRGSYEQYF
TRBD1 | TRBJ1-2 | TRBV5-4 | NA | TGTGCCAGCAGCTCGGGACAGGGGCTAGACTATGGCTACACCTTC | CASSSGQGLDYGYTF
NA | TRBJ1-6 | TRBV21-1 | NA | TGTGCCAGCAGCAAAATAGGGGGACAGGGGTGGCCACCCCTCCACTTT | CASSKIGGQGWPPLHF
NA | TRBJ2-1 | TRBV5-6 | NA | TGTGCCAGCAGCGAAGAGGGGCTCACCTCCTACAATGAGCAGTTCTTC | CASSEEGLTSYNEQFF